This TCR beta chain originates from a study of response to subunit inactivated influenza vaccine (dated by TCRdb to the late 2010s). Context from the whole study: The study used deep quantitative T cell receptor repertoire profiling to track responses to a trivalent subunit inactivated influenza vaccine.

V is trimmed back by 7 bases and J by 4 bases, and the junction contains 6 bases that no gene match accounts for. According to the germline V gene, CDR1 reads SGHRS and CDR2 reads YFSETQ. From cysteine to phenylalanine, the CDR3 is 14 amino acids long. Only the CDR3 DNA stays, 42 bases, in frame from base 1. This clonotype was seen at least ten times. The clone's antigen remains unknown. Per-nucleotide qualities are absent, and no much larger clonotype sits a single base away. Libraries were made using RT-PCR. TCRdb lists the instrument as Illumina HiSeq 2500. TCRdb reworked the public reads: Q25 trimming with fastp, MiXCR clone assembly, productive beta chains retained. Duplicate CDR3 protein sequences are folded into a single record with the most common DNA and genes. The table for this sample lists approximately 570,000 distinct CDR3 sequences; roughly 8.2% of them were counted only once. The top ten constitute roughly 13% of the sample.

Findings and caveats that apply to the study as a whole: According to the authors, only a limited number of new T cells may be recruited by each seasonal influenza vaccination.

This sequence was found in a man aged 50-75 years who received an inactivated influenza vaccine. Donor details come from another sample of the same person, matched by shared clones. The chain is encoded by TRBV5-1 joined to TRBJ2-2, and TRBD2 matches 8 of the central bases. The sample here was PBMCs from blood, taken about 23 months after vaccination. Here is the DNA: TGCGCCAGCCGGCGACTAGCGAGCACCGGGGAGCTGTTTTTT. It translates to CASRRLASTGELFF.